Listed below are T cell receptor beta chains from one sample, sequenced in a study of cytomegalovirus exposure and HLA in healthy donors. Clones were sequenced by immunoSEQ multiplex PCR, and TCRdb holds only the in-frame ones, with some missing. The profile shows 110,000 to 150,000 clones, roughly 78% of them singletons. The specimen sequenced was PBMCs. The receptors stem from a man younger than 40 in good health and CMV-seronegative. Both conserved end residues are part of each CDR3. D genes are given only for firm matches. Where a row states a size, it is once, few, many or the class of an expanded clone; other rows omit it.

TRBJ2-7 | TRBV15 | NA | NA | TGTGCCACCAGCAGACAGGGTAATATCCACGAGCAGTACTTC | CATSRQGNIHEQYF
TRBJ1-6 | TRBV25-1 | NA | NA | TGTGCCAGCAGCAGGGGTTCCGGTGCTTCACCCCTCCACTTT | CASSRGSGASPLHF
TRBJ2-2 | TRBV6-1 | NA | NA | TGTGCCAGCAGTAAACTAGCTGACGGGGAGCTGTTTTTT | CASSKLADGELFF
TRBJ1-4 | TRBV28 | NA | few | TGTGCCAGCAGCCCCGGCAGTTCCCCCTCAGGAAAACTGTTTTTT | CASSPGSSPSGKLFF
TRBJ2-3 | TRBV6-5 | TRBD1 | NA | TGTGCCAGCAGTTCCCAGGACAGGGTCTCCGATACGCAGTATTTT | CASSSQDRVSDTQYF
TRBJ1-2 | TRBV13 | NA | NA | TGTGCCAGCAGCCCCCAGAGGTACATACTCGGGGGACCCAACTATGGCTACACCTTC | CASSPQRYILGGPNYGYTF
TRBJ1-1 | TRBV7-8 | TRBD1 | NA | TGTGCCAGCAGCTCGGGACAGAGGAACACTGAAGCTTTCTTT | CASSSGQRNTEAFF
TRBJ2-5 | TRBV5-4 | TRBD2 | NA | TGTGCCAGCAGCTTCCTTCACGGCGCGGGGGGACAAGAGACCCAGTACTTC | CASSFLHGAGGQETQYF
TRBJ2-1 | TRBV27 | TRBD2 | NA | TGTGCCAGCAGTCGGACTAGCGGGAGTTATTACAATGAGCAGTTCTTC | CASSRTSGSYYNEQFF
TRBJ1-1 | TRBV28 | TRBD1 | NA | TGTGCCAGCAGTTTAGATGACAGGGGGCGGGGTGTGAACACTGAAGCTTTCTTT | CASSLDDRGRGVNTEAFF
TRBJ2-7 | TRBV5-1 | NA | NA | TGCGCCAGCAGCTTGGATACAGGCTACGAGCAGTACTTC | CASSLDTGYEQYF
TRBJ2-1 | TRBV25-1 | TRBD1 | NA | TGTGCCAGCAGTTCTCAGGGGGCTGTTAACAATGAGCAGTTCTTC | CASSSQGAVNNEQFF
TRBJ1-6 | TRBV9 | NA | NA | TGTGCCAGCACCCGGACAGCTAGTAATTCACCCCTCCACTTT | CASTRTASNSPLHF
TRBJ1-2 | TRBV4-1 | TRBD1 | once | TGCGCCAGCAGCCCCCGGGACAGCTATGGCTACACCTTC | CASSPRDSYGYTF
TRBJ1-2 | TRBV10-3 | NA | NA | TGTGCCATCAGTGAGTCGTCCCGGGACTATGGCTACACCTTC | CAISESSRDYGYTF
TRBJ2-7 | TRBV7-9 | TRBD2 | NA | TGTGCCAGCAGCTTATTAGGAGGCCTAGCGGGAGGTTCCTACGAGCAGTACTTC | CASSLLGGLAGGSYEQYF
TRBJ1-1 | TRBV5-1 | TRBD1 | NA | TGCGCCAGCAGCCCCGGGACAGGGGCGAACACTGAAGCTTTCTTT | CASSPGTGANTEAFF
TRBJ2-5 | TRBV5-1 | TRBD2 | once | TGCGCCAGCAGCTTGGAGTTCGGCGGGAGGGCCCTCTACGAGACCCAGTACTTC | CASSLEFGGRALYETQYF
TRBJ1-1 | TRBV6-5 | TRBD1 | few | TGTGCCAGCAGTTACCGACAGGGGAACACTGAAGCTTTCTTT | CASSYRQGNTEAFF
TRBJ1-1 | TRBV5-1 | TRBD1 | few | TGCGCCAGCAGCTTGGAGGGACAGTACACTGAAGCTTTCTTT | CASSLEGQYTEAFF